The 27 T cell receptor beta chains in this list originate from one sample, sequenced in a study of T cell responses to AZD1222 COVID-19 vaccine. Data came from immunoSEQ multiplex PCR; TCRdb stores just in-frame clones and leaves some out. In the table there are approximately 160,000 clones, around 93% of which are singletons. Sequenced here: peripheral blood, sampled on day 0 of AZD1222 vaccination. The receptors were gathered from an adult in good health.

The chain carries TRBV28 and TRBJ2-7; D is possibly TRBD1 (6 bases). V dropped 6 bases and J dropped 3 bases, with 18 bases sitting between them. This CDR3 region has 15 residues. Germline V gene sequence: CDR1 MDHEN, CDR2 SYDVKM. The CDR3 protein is CASSPRDITNYEQYF. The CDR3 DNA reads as TGTGCCAGCAGCCCACGGGACATTACCAACTACGAGCAGTACTTC.

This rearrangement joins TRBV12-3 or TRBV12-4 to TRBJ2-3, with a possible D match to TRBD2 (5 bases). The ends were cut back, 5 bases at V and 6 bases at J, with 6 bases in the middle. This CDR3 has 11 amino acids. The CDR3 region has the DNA TGTGCCAGCAGTCGCGGGGATACGCAGTATTTT. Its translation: CASSRGDTQYF.

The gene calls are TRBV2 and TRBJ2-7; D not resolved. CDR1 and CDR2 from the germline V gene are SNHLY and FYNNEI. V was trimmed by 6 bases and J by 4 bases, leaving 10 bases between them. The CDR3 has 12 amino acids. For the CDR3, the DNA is TGTGCCAGCAGGCTCGGGTCTTACGAGCAGTACTTC. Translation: CASRLGSYEQYF.

The CDR3 nucleotides read TGTGCCAGCAGTTTAGCGGGAGGGGAGACCCAGTACTTC. Its translation: CASSLAGGETQYF. V usage is TRBV12-3 or TRBV12-4 and J usage is TRBJ2-5, with TRBD2 matching 7 bases. CDR3 size: 13 residues. The junction had 0 bases not matched to a gene; V was cut back by 0 bases and J by 5 bases.

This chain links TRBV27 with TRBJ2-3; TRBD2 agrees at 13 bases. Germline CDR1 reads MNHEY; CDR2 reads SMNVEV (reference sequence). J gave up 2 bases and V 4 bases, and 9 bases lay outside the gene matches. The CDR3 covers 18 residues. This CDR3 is CASSSGLAGAPATDTQYF. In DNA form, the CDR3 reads TGTGCCAGCAGTTCAGGACTAGCGGGAGCGCCCGCCACAGATACGCAGTATTTT.

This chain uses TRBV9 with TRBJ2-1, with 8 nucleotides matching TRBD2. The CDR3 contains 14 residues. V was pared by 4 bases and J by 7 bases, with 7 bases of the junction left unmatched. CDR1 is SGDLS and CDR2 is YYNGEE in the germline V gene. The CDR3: CASSSWTSSNEQFF. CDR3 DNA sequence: TGTGCCAGCAGCTCCTGGACTAGCTCGAATGAGCAGTTCTTC.

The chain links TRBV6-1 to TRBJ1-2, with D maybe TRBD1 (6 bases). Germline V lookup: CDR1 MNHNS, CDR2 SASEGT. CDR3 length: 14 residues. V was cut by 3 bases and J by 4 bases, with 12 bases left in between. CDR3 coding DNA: TGTGCCAGCAGTGAGGAGACAGGAGGCTATGGCTACACCTTC. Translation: CASSEETGGYGYTF.

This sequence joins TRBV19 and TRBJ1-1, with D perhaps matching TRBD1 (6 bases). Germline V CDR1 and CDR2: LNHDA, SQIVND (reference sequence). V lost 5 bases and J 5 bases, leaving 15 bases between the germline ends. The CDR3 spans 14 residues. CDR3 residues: CASSPTGGETEAFF. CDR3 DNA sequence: TGTGCCAGTAGTCCGACAGGAGGGGAGACTGAAGCTTTCTTT.

The CDR3 bases are TGTGCCAGCAGTGGCAGAAGGAATGAAAAACTGTTTTTT. Its translation is CASSGRRNEKLFF. This sequence joins TRBV28 and TRBJ1-4, with D hard to call. Germline CDR1 MDHEN, CDR2 SYDVKM. Trimming stripped 5 bases from V and 5 bases from J, with 9 bases between. The CDR3 sequence is 13 residues long.

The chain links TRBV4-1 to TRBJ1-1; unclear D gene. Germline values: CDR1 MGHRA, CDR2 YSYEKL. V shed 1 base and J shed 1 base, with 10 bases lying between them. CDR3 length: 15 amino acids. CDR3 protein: CASSQATGSNTEAFF. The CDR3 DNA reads TGCGCCAGCAGCCAAGCCACGGGATCGAACACTGAAGCTTTCTTT.

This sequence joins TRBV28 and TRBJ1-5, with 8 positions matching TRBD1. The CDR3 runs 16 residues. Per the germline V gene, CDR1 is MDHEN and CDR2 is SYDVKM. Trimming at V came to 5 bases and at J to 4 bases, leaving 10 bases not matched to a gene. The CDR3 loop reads CASSLSRRGRNQPQHF. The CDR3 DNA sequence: TGTGCCAGCAGTCTCAGTCGCAGGGGGCGGAATCAGCCCCAGCATTTT.

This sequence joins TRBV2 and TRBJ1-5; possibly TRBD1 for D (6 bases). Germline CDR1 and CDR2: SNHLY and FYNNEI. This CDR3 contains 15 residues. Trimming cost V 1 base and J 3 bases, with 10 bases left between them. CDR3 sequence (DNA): TGTGCCAGCAGTGAAGGGTGGGGGGCCAATCAGCCCCAGCATTTT. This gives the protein CASSEGWGANQPQHF.

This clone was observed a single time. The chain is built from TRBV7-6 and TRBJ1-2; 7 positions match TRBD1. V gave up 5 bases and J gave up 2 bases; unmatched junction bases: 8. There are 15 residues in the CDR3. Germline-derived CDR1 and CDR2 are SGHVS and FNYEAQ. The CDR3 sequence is CASSLRQGTNYGYTF. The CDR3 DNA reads TGTGCCAGCAGCCTAAGACAGGGAACCAACTATGGCTACACCTTC.

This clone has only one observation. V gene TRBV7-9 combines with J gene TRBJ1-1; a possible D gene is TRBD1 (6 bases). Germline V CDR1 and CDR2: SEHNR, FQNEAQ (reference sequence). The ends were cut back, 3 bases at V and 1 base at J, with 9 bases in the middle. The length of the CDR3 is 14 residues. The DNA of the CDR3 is TGTGCCAGCAGCTTTGCAGGGGCGAACACTGAAGCTTTCTTT. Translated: CASSFAGANTEAFF. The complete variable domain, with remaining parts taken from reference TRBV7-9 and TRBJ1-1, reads DTGVSQNPRHKITKRGQNVTFRCDPISEHNRLYWYRQTLGQGPEFLTYFQNEAQLEKSRLLSDRFSAERPKGSFSTLEIQRTEQGDSAMYLCASSFAGANTEAFFGQGTRLTVV.

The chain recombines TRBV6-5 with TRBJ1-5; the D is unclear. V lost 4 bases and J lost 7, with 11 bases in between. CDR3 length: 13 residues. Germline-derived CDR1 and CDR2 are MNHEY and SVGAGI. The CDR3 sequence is CASSSRLRQPQHF. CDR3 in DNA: TGTGCCAGCAGTTCTCGGTTAAGGCAGCCCCAGCATTTT.

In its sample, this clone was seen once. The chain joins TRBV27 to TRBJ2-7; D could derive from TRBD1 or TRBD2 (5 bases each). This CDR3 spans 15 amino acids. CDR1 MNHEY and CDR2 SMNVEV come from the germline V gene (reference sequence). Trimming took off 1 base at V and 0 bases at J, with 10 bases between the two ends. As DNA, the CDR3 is TGTGCCAGCAGTTTATGGGCAGGGAGCTCCTACGAGCAGTACTTC. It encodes CASSLWAGSSYEQYF.

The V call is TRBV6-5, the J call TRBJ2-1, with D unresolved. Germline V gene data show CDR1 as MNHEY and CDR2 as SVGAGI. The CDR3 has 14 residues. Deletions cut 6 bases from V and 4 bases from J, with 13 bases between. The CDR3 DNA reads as TGTGCCAGCAGCTCCCGCCCAGGATACAATGAGCAGTTCTTC. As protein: CASSSRPGYNEQFF.

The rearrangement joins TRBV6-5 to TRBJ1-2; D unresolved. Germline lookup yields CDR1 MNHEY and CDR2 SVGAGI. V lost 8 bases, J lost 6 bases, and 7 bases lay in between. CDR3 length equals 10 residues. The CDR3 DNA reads TGTGCCAGCGAGGCCCATGGCTACACCTTC. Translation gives CASEAHGYTF.

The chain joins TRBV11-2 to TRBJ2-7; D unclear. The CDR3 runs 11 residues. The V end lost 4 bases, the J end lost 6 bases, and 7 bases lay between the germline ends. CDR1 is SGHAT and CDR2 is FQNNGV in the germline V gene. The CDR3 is CASSYLGEQYF. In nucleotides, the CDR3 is TGTGCCAGCAGCTACCTGGGCGAGCAGTACTTC.

The CDR3 spells CASGGRQGNTEAFF. DNA for the CDR3: TGTGCCAGCGGGGGCCGCCAGGGGAACACTGAAGCTTTCTTT. The V and J genes are TRBV6-5 and TRBJ1-1; TRBD1 is a possible D gene (6 bases). Trimming removed 8 bases from V and 1 base from J, with 14 bases in between. CDR3 size: 14 residues. Germline CDR1 is MNHEY and CDR2 is SVGAGI.

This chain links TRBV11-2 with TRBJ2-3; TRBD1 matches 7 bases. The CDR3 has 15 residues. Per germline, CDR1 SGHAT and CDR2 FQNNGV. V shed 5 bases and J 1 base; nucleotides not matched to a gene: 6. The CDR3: CASSLRQGGTDTQYF. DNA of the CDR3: TGTGCCAGCAGCCTACGACAGGGCGGCACAGATACGCAGTATTTT.

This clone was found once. In nucleotides, the CDR3 is TGTGCCAGCATGTTTGGGGCAGATACGCAGTATTTT. Its translation: CASMFGADTQYF. This chain connects TRBV7-9 to TRBJ2-3; D is unresolved. V lost 7 bases and J 4 bases, leaving 9 bases between the germline ends. Germline CDR1 and CDR2: SEHNR and FQNEAQ (reference sequence). The length of the CDR3 is 12 residues.

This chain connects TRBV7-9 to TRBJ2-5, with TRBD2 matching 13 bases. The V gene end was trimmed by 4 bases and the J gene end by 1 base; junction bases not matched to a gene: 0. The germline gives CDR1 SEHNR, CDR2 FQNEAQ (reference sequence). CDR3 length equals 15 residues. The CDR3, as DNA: TGTGCCAGCAGCTGGACTAGCGGGAGCCAAGAGACCCAGTACTTC. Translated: CASSWTSGSQETQYF.

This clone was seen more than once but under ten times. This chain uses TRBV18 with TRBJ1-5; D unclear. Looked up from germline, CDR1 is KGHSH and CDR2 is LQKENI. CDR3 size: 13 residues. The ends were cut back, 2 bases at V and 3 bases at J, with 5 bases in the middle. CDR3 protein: CASSPTVNQPQHF. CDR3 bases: TGTGCCAGCTCACCAACAGTCAATCAGCCCCAGCATTTT. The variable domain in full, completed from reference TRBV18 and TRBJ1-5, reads NAGVMQNPRHLVRRRGQEARLRCSPMKGHSHVYWYRQLPEEGLKFMVYLQKENIIDESGMPKERFSAEFPKEGPSILRIQQVVRGDSAAYFCASSPTVNQPQHFGDGTRLSIL.

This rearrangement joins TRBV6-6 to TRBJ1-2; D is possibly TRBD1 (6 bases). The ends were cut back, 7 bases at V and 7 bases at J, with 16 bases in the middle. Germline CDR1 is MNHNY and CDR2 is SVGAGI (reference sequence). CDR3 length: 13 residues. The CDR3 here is CASNQGQLFGYTF. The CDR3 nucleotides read TGTGCCAGCAACCAAGGACAGCTTTTTGGCTACACCTTC.

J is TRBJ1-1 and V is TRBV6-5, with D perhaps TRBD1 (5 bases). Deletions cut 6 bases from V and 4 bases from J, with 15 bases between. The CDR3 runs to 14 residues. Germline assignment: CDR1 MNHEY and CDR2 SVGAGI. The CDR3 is CASRLGTGVTEAFF. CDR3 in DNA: TGTGCCAGCAGGTTGGGTACGGGGGTCACTGAAGCTTTCTTT.

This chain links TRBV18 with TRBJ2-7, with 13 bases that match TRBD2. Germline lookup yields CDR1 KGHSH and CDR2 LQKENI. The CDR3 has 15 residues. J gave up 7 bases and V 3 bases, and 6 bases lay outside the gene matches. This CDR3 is CASSPLLAGGDEQYF. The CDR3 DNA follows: TGTGCCAGCTCACCCCTACTAGCGGGAGGGGATGAGCAGTACTTC.